This TCR beta chain comes out of a study of blood T cell repertoires in COVID-19. Trimming took 0 bases from V and 14 from J, leaving 11 bases between them. The CDR3 contains 13 residues. Germline V gene data show CDR1 as SNHLY and CDR2 as FYNNEI. The table came from immunoSEQ multiplex PCR; TCRdb's copy has only in-frame clones and leaves some out. The table has approximately 75,000 clones, approximately 78% seen once. This receptor was identified in a human donor in a cohort sampled during active COVID-19. The V gene is TRBV2, the J gene TRBJ1-6; D call uncertain. The sequenced sample consisted of peripheral blood. The CDR3 sequence is CASSEATRSSLHF. Here the CDR3 DNA reads TGTGCCAGCAGTGAAGCGACGCGGTCATCCCTCCACTTT.